This T cell receptor beta chain was recorded in a study of shared clonotypes between healthy human individuals (dated by TCRdb to 2018 to 2020). Looking at the study overall: A couple of women and three men aged 18 to 49 years were included in the cohort. Per donor, three plates each were used for CD4 naive and CD4 memory, two for CD8 naive, and one for CD8 memory. The study deeply sequenced blood TCR repertoires of five healthy adults to estimate repertoire size and the extent of clonotype sharing between individuals. Different laboratories and diverse techniques were used to prepare libraries and sequence TCR repertoires, to increase sequencing depth and limit assay-specific biases. Each donor's leukapheresis produced roughly between roughly 0.85 and 9.5 billion PBMCs. General study outcomes and caveats: Estimated clonotype richness was generally larger for naive than for memory subsets. Pairwise subsampling indicated that sequencing depth was expected to affect the degree of clonotype sharing among donors. Compared with non-shared clonotypes, the clonotypes found in all four sorted-subset donors had higher generation probabilities. Only blood was sampled, and tissue TCR repertoires likely differ from those in blood. Because the study included a small number of donors, the genetic and exposure-history diversity represented was limited. Approximately 5% of naive CD4, 3.5% of naive CD8, approximately 2.2% of memory CD4, and about 0.4% of memory CD8 clonotypes were shared across a few donors. Even with the large sequencing depth, rarefaction of the sorted-subset datasets indicated that sequencing was incomplete.

CD8 naive samples were CD45RO-negative cells positively selected for CCR7, giving a CD45RA+CCR7+ population that excluded TemRA cells. Donors were healthy HIV-negative adults with no recently reported acute infections or vaccinations. Every donor was a Caucasian adult living in Nashville, Tennessee, USA. After blood collection by leukapheresis, PBMCs were isolated using Ficoll-Histopaque density gradient centrifugation and then cryopreserved in the vapor phase of liquid nitrogen. Purity and quantity of every magnetically sorted T cell population were checked by analytical flow cytometry. From each sorted fraction, genomic DNA was isolated and quantified by UV absorbance on a Nanodrop 2000c. Comments on this clone: What antigen it recognizes has not been identified. Per-base quality was not reported, and no clone a single base away is much larger than it.

TCR CDR3 regions were amplified from genomic DNA by multiplex PCR using the deep immunoSEQ assay. For each cell subset, the extracted genomic DNA was distributed evenly across all wells of several immunoSEQ 96-well plates, and each plate served as one replicate. For sorted subsets, each replicate PCR was loaded with approximately 190 ng genomic DNA, equivalent to about 30,000 T cell genomes. The purified libraries were quantified using a Qubit 3.0 fluorometer, sized with a Bioanalyzer 2100, and then quantified again using the KAPA Library Quantification kit. Every immunoSEQ 96-well plate was sequenced on a dedicated single-read 150-cycle Illumina NextSeq 550 flow cell. Per the original workflow: Because the immunoSEQ output included only junctional sequences and no quality scores, the filtering could not be the same as the filtering used for full-length reads. Sequences were annotated with PyIR, a Python wrapper for IgBLAST v1.9, and V/J genes and CDR3 were assigned using IMGT germline references. Reads with weak V/J assignments (E-value above 1e-6), missing CDR3, stop codons, out-of-frame junctions, or ambiguous translated residues were removed. V3J clonotypes were defined by identical inferred V gene, J gene, and CDR3 amino acid sequence. To compute the percentage overlap between repertoires, the number of shared unique clonotypes was divided by the size of the smaller repertoire. Richness of each repertoire was evaluated using RTK rarefaction, the Chao1 estimator, and Recon v2.1 estimates of unobserved clonotypes. For all TCRbeta clonotypes obtained by the gDNA method from four donors, generation probabilities were computed with OLGA. TCRdb took over this immuneACCESS table, retaining in-frame rearrangements with V and J assigned. Such tables are incomplete; in checked studies, under half of the missing clones stem from an unresolved V gene, and the remainder is unexplained. The D gene and trimming were derived from the DNA, and the V and J assignments and clone size from that table. The sample table lists about 2 million clones, approximately 94% of them with a count of one. Approximately 1.2% of the sample comes from the top ten.

From the germline V gene, CDR1 is MNHEY and CDR2 is SVGAGI. Relative to germline, V is missing 6 bases and J is missing 4 bases, with 5 bases of the junction outside any gene match. Counted from cysteine to phenylalanine, this CDR3 has 15 amino acids. Just CDR3 DNA is preserved here, 45 bases in frame from base 1. The sequence links TRBV6-5 to TRBJ2-5, and 13 junctional nucleotides match TRBD2. The TCR was taken from a man younger than 35 in good health. Sequencing input: naive CD8+ T cells sorted from blood. The cell subset or site label, as the study defines it: CD45RA+CCR7+. The DNA reads as follows: TGTGCCAGCAGCCCGGGACTAGCGGGACGAGAGACCCAGTACTTC. It specifies CASSPGLAGRETQYF.